A single T cell receptor beta chain is shown here with its context. Its antigen is undetermined. The sample comes from a study of cytomegalovirus exposure and HLA in healthy donors. On the study more broadly: The same platform as the roughly 700 first-cohort repertoires was used for the 90 to 150 validation repertoires, a later analysis reported. General study findings and limits: The listing of roughly 160 TCR beta chains classed them as cytomegalovirus-associated.

Repertoires were generated with immunoSEQ multiplex PCR, while TCRdb's copy carries only in-frame clones and drops some. The profile shows 150,000 to 200,000 clones, roughly 91% of them singletons. Per germline, CDR1 SGHTA and CDR2 FQGNSA. The CDR3 loop spans 18 amino acids. Trimming took 2 bases from V and 4 from J; bases not matched to a gene: 10. Source material: PBMCs. The origin of this receptor is a woman younger than 30 in good health and CMV-seropositive. The V and J genes are TRBV7-2 and TRBJ1-5; TRBD1 matches 11 bases. The CDR3 sequence: CASSLSVGQGVHNQPQHF. For the CDR3, the DNA is TGTGCCAGCAGCTTATCGGTGGGACAGGGGGTCCATAATCAGCCCCAGCATTTT.